A selection of T cell receptor beta chains follows, all from one sample in a study of response to subunit inactivated influenza vaccine. MiXCR, applied by TCRdb to the RT-PCR reads, yields one record per CDR3 protein. The table shows a few hundred thousand distinct CDR3 sequences, with roughly 22% occurring only once. The specimen was PBMCs from blood, collected 21 months after vaccination. These TCRs come from a man between 50 and 69 years old who received an inactivated influenza vaccine. The CDR3 runs from the conserved cysteine through the conserved F or W. The D gene is left open where the match is weak. Part of the rows lack a size; the others show once, few, many or a class for expanded clones.

V	J	length	D	size	CDR3	DNA
TRBV6-2/TRBV6-3	TRBJ2-7	13	TRBD2	.	CASSGRAEYEQYF	TGTGCCAGCAGCGGGAGGGCCGAATACGAGCAGTACTTC
TRBV19	TRBJ1-4	14	.	.	CASSPGHTNEKLFF	TGTGCCAGTAGCCCGGGACATACGAATGAAAAACTGTTTTTT
TRBV12-3/TRBV12-4	TRBJ1-2	11	.	many	CASSLRGGYTF	TGTGCCAGCAGTCTTCGAGGAGGCTACACCTTC
TRBV28	TRBJ2-1	16	TRBD2	.	CASSFSASGSSGEQFF	TGTGCCAGCAGTTTCTCCGCTAGCGGGAGTTCTGGTGAGCAGTTCTTC
TRBV18	TRBJ2-7	14	.	few	CASSPNLDSYEQYF	TGTGCCAGCTCACCAAATCTAGACTCCTACGAGCAGTACTTC
TRBV2	TRBJ1-2	14	.	.	CASSGDRTNYGYTF	TGTGCCAGCAGCGGGGACCGAACTAACTATGGCTACACCTTC
TRBV20-1	TRBJ1-5	14	.	.	CSARDPTVDQPQHF	TGCAGTGCTAGAGATCCCACAGTGGATCAGCCCCAGCATTTT
TRBV12-3/TRBV12-4	TRBJ1-5	12	.	many	CASSYGGGPQHF	TGTGCCAGCAGTTATGGGGGAGGGCCCCAGCATTTT
TRBV11-2	TRBJ2-7	11	.	.	CASSLDGGEYF	TGTGCCAGCAGCTTAGATGGCGGAGAGTACTTC
TRBV10-3	TRBJ2-7	16	TRBD1	.	CAISGPDRGNLYEQYF	TGTGCCATCAGTGGCCCGGACAGGGGAAACCTCTACGAGCAGTACTTC
TRBV6-5	TRBJ1-2	14	TRBD1	.	CASSYSLTGDGYTF	TGTGCCAGCAGTTACTCGTTGACAGGGGACGGCTACACCTTC
TRBV5-6	TRBJ2-7	13	.	.	CASSPVSLYEQYF	TGTGCCAGCAGCCCGGTGTCTCTCTACGAGCAGTACTTC
TRBV12-3/TRBV12-4	TRBJ1-6	12	.	few	CASSLNGQPLHF	TGTGCCAGCAGTTTAAATGGGCAGCCCCTCCACTTT
TRBV20-1	TRBJ2-1	14	TRBD2	few	CSAIGLAGHIEQFF	TGCAGTGCGATAGGACTAGCGGGACATATTGAGCAGTTCTTC
TRBV9	TRBJ2-7	16	TRBD2	few	CASSAGLAGLSYEQYF	TGTGCCAGCAGCGCCGGACTAGCGGGACTCTCCTACGAGCAGTACTTC
TRBV29-1	TRBJ2-4	14	TRBD2	.	CSASGGTTRNIQYF	TGCAGCGCCTCAGGCGGGACTACCAGAAACATTCAGTACTTC
TRBV14	TRBJ2-7	17	TRBD1	.	CASSPTPSWDRDYEQYF	TGTGCCAGCAGCCCGACGCCTTCCTGGGACAGGGACTACGAGCAGTACTTC
TRBV27	TRBJ2-1	14	.	.	CASSLSRRVNEQFF	TGTGCCAGCAGTTTATCCCGGAGGGTCAATGAGCAGTTCTTC
TRBV27	TRBJ1-2	12	TRBD1	few	CASRQGRRGYTF	TGTGCCAGCAGACAGGGGCGACGGGGCTACACCTTC
TRBV7-9	TRBJ1-5	14	.	many	CASSLGETGKPQHF	TGTGCCAGCAGCTTAGGTGAAACAGGGAAGCCCCAGCATTTT